This T cell receptor beta chain was sequenced in a study of blood T cell repertoires in COVID-19. As for the study in general: COVID-19 samples from acute and convalescent phases originated in the United States, Italy and Spain.

The CDR3 consists of 13 residues. Trimming stripped 1 base from V and 6 bases from J, with 9 bases between. As processed by the authors: Estimation of nucleated cell counts relied on the amplification of reference gene primers. TCRdb's table, derived via immunoSEQ multiplex PCR, lists solely in-frame clones and lacks some. The DNA gave D and trimming, while V, J and clone size come from that table. This table has 200,000 or so clones, about 85% appearing once. The Seattle patients, enrolled during active infection, were followed longitudinally. This chain uses TRBV12-3 or TRBV12-4 with TRBJ2-5, with D uncertain. Input material: peripheral blood. This TCR was recovered from a person aged 70 to 80 with COVID-19, enrolled during active disease. CDR3 bases: TGTGCCAGCAGTTTAGTCCGTTGGCAGACCCAGTACTTC. Residues: CASSLVRWQTQYF.